The 13 T cell receptor beta chains in this list originate from one sample, sequenced in a study of PD-1 blockade in classical Hodgkin lymphoma. Here immunoSEQ multiplex PCR was the method, and the copy in TCRdb shows in-frame clones only, minus some. The sample yields 50,000 to 65,000 clones, approximately 90% seen once. Regarding time point: cycle 4 day 1 (C4D1), after less than 7 weeks of nivolumab. All trial patients relapsed after autologous stem cell transplantation. Specimen: peripheral blood mononuclear cells (PBMCs), collected before the fourth cycle of nivolumab. The receptors derive from a human donor with classical Hodgkin lymphoma.

This clone has only one observation. The genes are TRBV7-9 and TRBJ2-7; the match to TRBD1 covers 7 bases. The V gene's germline CDR1 is SEHNR and CDR2 FQNEAQ (reference sequence). V trimming: 4 bases; J trimming: 4 bases; junction bases outside the gene matches: 4. CDR3 size: 13 residues. CDR3 nucleotide sequence: TGTGCCAGCAGCTACAGGGGTTTTTACGAGCAGTACTTC. Amino acid sequence: CASSYRGFYEQYF. Drawing the rest from reference TRBV7-9 and TRBJ2-7, the complete variable domain is DTGVSQNPRHKITKRGQNVTFRCDPISEHNRLYWYRQTLGQGPEFLTYFQNEAQLEKSRLLSDRFSAERPKGSFSTLEIQRTEQGDSAMYLCASSYRGFYEQYFGPGTRLTVT.

This clone was observed a single time. The J gene is TRBJ2-2, the V gene TRBV6-5; D is ambiguous. V dropped 2 bases and J dropped 6 bases, with 10 bases sitting between them. This CDR3 is built from 14 residues. CDR1 and CDR2 (germline): MNHEY, SVGAGI. DNA of the CDR3: TGTGCCAGCAGTTACGCCCTGGAACCCGGGGAGCTGTTTTTT. It codes for CASSYALEPGELFF.

The rearrangement links TRBV6-5 to TRBJ1-1; no clear D. Germline V gives CDR1 MNHEY, CDR2 SVGAGI. V shed 6 bases and J shed 6 bases, with 11 bases lying between them. The CDR3 is 12 residues long. The DNA for the CDR3 is TGTGCCAGCAGACGTAACAGCGCTGAAGCTTTCTTT. Its translation is CASRRNSAEAFF.

Worth noting for this clone: Other nucleotide sequences from this sample produce the same CDR3. The chain links TRBV27 to TRBJ2-1; no definite D call. The CDR3 is made up of 11 amino acids. The V end lost 5 bases, the J end lost 4 bases, and 3 bases lay between the germline ends. The germline gives CDR1 MNHEY, CDR2 SMNVEV (reference sequence). CDR3 residues: CASSLYNEQFF. The CDR3 DNA reads TGTGCCAGCAGTCTATACAATGAGCAGTTCTTC.

The V call is TRBV27, the J call TRBJ2-2; 10 bases match TRBD2. V shed 7 bases, J shed 1 base, and the junction held 15 bases outside the gene matches. This CDR3 region has 19 residues. CDR1 is MNHEY and CDR2 is SMNVEV in the germline V gene (reference sequence). CDR3 nucleotides: TGTGCCAGCATAGGTAGCGGGAGGCCCGCGTATAGGAACACCGGGGAGCTGTTTTTT. It specifies CASIGSGRPAYRNTGELFF.

The V gene is TRBV27, the J gene TRBJ2-1; D remains unclear. The V end was cut by 4 bases, the J end by 4 bases, with 8 bases between. The CDR3 totals 13 residues. Germline loops: CDR1 MNHEY, CDR2 SMNVEV (reference sequence). The CDR3 DNA reads as TGTGCCAGCAGTTATCTGGCATACAATGAGCAGTTCTTC. Protein: CASSYLAYNEQFF.

The chain couples TRBV13 to TRBJ2-3; the match to TRBD2 covers 8 bases. The V gene end was trimmed by 6 bases and the J gene end by 5 bases; junction bases not matched to a gene: 4. CDR3 length equals 13 residues. In germline, CDR1 is PRHDT, CDR2 FYEKMQ (reference sequence). The CDR3 sequence: CASSRGGQDTQYF. In DNA form, the CDR3 reads TGTGCCAGCAGTCGGGGGGGGCAAGATACGCAGTATTTT.

The rearrangement links TRBV7-9 to TRBJ2-7, with D perhaps assigned TRBD1 or TRBD2 (5 bases each). Trimming left V 5 bases short and J 4 bases short, with 15 bases between. CDR3 length: 14 amino acids. CDR1 and CDR2 from the germline V gene are SEHNR and FQNEAQ (reference sequence). The CDR3 region has the DNA TGTGCCAGCAGCCAAGGGACGGTAACTTACGAGCAGTACTTC. Its protein product is CASSQGTVTYEQYF.

This chain links TRBV7-3 with TRBJ2-1; 10 bases are shared with TRBD2. Losses at the gene ends were 2 bases for V and 5 bases for J; bases not matched to a gene: 9. The CDR3 runs to 17 residues. Germline V gene sequence: CDR1 SGHTA, CDR2 FQGTGA. The CDR3 sequence is CASSLYGRTSGNNEQFF. CDR3 DNA: TGTGCCAGCAGCTTATATGGGCGGACTAGCGGTAACAATGAGCAGTTCTTC. The variable domain in full, completed from reference TRBV7-3 and TRBJ2-1, reads GAGVSQTPSNKVTEKGKYVELRCDPISGHTALYWYRQSLGQGPEFLIYFQGTGAADDSGLPNDRFFAVRPEGSVSTLKIQRTERGDSAVYLCASSLYGRTSGNNEQFFGPGTRLTVL.

CDR3 DNA: TGTGCCAGCAGCCCCACGGGGGGGTGGGATACAACTAATGAAAAACTGTTTTTT. This sequence encodes CASSPTGGWDTTNEKLFF. This sequence joins TRBV28 and TRBJ1-4; a possible D gene is TRBD1 (5 bases). V lost 6 bases and J lost 0, with 20 bases in between. This CDR3 has 18 residues. CDR1 is MDHEN and CDR2 is SYDVKM in the germline V gene. Looking up the rest from reference TRBV28 and TRBJ1-4 gives the full variable domain: DVKVTQSSRYLVKRTGEKVFLECVQDMDHENMFWYRQDPGLGLRLIYFSYDVKMKEKGDIPEGYSVSREKKERFSLILESASTNQTSMYLCASSPTGGWDTTNEKLFFGSGTQLSVL.

V and J are TRBV5-6 and TRBJ1-4; 9 bases align to TRBD1. CDR3 length: 15 residues. Germline lookup yields CDR1 SGHDT and CDR2 YYEEEE. V was pared by 4 bases and J by 7 bases, with 8 bases of the junction left unmatched. CDR3 nucleotide sequence: TGTGCCAGCAGCGTCGGACAGGGGATAAGTGAAAAACTGTTTTTT. Its translation: CASSVGQGISEKLFF.

The chain employs TRBV5-4 and TRBJ2-3; 13 bases agree with TRBD2. V dropped 3 bases and J dropped 4; count of bases not matched to a gene: 2. The CDR3 has 15 amino acids. Germline V CDR1 and CDR2: SGHNT, YYREEE (reference sequence). CDR3 amino acids: CASSWGLAGPDTQYF. The CDR3 DNA reads TGTGCCAGCAGCTGGGGACTAGCGGGGCCAGATACGCAGTATTTT.

The V and J genes are TRBV5-4 and TRBJ2-7, with unresolved D. Germline V gene lookup returns CDR1 SGHNT and CDR2 YYREEE (reference sequence). V was cut by 2 bases and J by 0 bases, with 6 bases left in between. This CDR3 contains 13 residues. CDR3: CASSFRSSYEQYF. Here the CDR3 DNA reads TGTGCCAGCAGCTTCCGGAGCTCCTACGAGCAGTACTTC.